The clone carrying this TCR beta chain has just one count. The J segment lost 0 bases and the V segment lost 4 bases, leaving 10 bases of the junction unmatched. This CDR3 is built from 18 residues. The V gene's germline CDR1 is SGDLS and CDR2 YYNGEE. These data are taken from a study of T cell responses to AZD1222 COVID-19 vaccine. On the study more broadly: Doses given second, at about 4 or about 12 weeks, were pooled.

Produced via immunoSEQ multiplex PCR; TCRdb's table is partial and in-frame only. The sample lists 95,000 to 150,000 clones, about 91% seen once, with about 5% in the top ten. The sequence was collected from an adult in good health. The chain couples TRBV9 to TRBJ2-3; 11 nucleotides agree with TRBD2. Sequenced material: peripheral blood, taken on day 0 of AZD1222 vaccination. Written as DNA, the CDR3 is TGTGCCAGCAGCCCACTAGCGGGGGCATACTCTAGCACAGATACGCAGTATTTT. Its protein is CASSPLAGAYSSTDTQYF.